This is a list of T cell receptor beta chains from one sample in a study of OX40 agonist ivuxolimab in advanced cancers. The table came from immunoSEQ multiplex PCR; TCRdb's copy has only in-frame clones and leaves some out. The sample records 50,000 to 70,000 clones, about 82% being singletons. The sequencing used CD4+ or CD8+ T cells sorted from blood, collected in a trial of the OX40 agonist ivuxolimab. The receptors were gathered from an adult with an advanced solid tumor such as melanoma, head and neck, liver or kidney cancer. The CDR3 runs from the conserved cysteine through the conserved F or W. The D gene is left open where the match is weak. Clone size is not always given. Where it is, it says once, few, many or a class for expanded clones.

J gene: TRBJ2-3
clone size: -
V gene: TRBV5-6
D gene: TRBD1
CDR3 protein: CASSFRQGRSDTQYF
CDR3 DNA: TGTGCCAGCAGCTTCCGACAGGGGAGGTCAGATACGCAGTATTTT

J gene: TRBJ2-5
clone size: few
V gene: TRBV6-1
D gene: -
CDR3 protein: CASSDPTGQETQYF
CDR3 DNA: TGTGCCAGCAGTGATCCGACAGGCCAAGAGACCCAGTACTTC

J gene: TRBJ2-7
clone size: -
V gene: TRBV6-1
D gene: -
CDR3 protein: CATLDRYEQYF
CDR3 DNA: TGTGCCACCCTGGACAGATACGAGCAGTACTTC

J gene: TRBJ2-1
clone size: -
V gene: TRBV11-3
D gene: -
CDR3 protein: CASSLDSENEQFF
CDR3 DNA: TGTGCCAGCAGCTTAGATTCGGAGAATGAGCAGTTCTTC

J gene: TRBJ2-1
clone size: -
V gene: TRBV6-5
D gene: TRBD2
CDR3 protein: CASFTGTSGTREQFF
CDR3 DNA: TGTGCCAGCTTCACCGGGACTAGCGGGACAAGAGAGCAGTTCTTC

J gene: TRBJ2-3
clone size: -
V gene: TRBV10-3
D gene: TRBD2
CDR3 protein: CAISREGVTDTQYF
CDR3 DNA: TGTGCCATCAGTCGGGAGGGGGTCACAGATACGCAGTATTTT

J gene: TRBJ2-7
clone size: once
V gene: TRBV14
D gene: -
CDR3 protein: CASSQDQGREQYF
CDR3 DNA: TGTGCCAGCAGCCAAGATCAGGGGAGGGAGCAGTACTTC

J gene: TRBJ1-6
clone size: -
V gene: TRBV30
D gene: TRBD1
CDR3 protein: CAWMVGQGYSPLHF
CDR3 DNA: TGTGCCTGGATGGTGGGACAGGGTTATTCACCCCTCCACTTT

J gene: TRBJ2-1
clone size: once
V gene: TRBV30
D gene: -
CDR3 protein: CAWSIDEQFF
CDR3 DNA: TGTGCCTGGAGTATCGATGAGCAGTTCTTC

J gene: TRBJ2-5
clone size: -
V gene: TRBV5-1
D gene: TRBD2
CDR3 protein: CASSATSGRFETQYF
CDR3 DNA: TGCGCCAGCAGCGCGACTAGCGGGAGGTTTGAGACCCAGTACTTC

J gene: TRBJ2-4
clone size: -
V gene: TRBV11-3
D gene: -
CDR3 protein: CASSSSYTAKNIQYF
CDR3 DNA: TGTGCCAGCAGCTCCAGCTACACAGCCAAAAACATTCAGTACTTC

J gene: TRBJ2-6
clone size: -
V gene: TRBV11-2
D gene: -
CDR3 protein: CASSHWTVRSGANVLTF
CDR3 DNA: TGTGCCAGCAGCCATTGGACAGTGCGCTCTGGGGCCAACGTCCTGACTTTC

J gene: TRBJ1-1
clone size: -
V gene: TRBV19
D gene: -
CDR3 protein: CASQTRNTEAFF
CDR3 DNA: TGTGCCTCCCAAACCCGTAACACTGAAGCTTTCTTT

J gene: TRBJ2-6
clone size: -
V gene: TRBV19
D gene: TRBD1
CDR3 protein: CASSTSGTGISGANVLTF
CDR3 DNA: TGTGCCAGTAGTACGTCCGGGACAGGGATTAGTGGGGCCAACGTCCTGACTTTC

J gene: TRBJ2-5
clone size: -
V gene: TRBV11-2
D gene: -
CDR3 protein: CASSLGHLEETQYF
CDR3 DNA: TGTGCCAGCAGCTTAGGTCACTTGGAAGAGACCCAGTACTTC

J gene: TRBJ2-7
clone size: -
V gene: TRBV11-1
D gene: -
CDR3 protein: CASSLITGEQYF
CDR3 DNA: TGTGCCAGCAGCTTGATCACTGGCGAGCAGTACTTC

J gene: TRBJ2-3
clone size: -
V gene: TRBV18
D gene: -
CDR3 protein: CASSPDRPTDTQYF
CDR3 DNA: TGTGCCAGCTCACCAGACAGACCCACAGATACGCAGTATTTT

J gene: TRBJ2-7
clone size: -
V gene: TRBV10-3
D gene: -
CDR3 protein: CANKEEASVLSW
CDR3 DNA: TGTGCCAACAAGGAGGAGGCCAGCGTACTCTCGTGG

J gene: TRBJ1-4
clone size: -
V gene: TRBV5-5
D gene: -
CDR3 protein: CASSLLTNEKLFF
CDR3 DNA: TGTGCCAGCAGCTTGTTAACTAATGAAAAACTGTTTTTT

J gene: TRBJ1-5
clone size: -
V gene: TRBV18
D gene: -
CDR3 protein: CASSPPSGVGFQPQHF
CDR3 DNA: TGTGCCAGCTCACCACCCAGCGGTGTGGGTTTTCAGCCCCAGCATTTT

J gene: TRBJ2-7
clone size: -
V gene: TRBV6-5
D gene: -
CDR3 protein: CASTPGSRVSYEQYF
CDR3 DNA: TGTGCCAGCACCCCGGGAAGCAGGGTTTCCTACGAGCAGTACTTC

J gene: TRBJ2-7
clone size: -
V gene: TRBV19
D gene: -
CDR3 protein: CASSPSVRDTPLYEQYF
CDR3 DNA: TGTGCCAGTAGTCCAAGCGTCCGGGACACACCATTATACGAGCAGTACTTC

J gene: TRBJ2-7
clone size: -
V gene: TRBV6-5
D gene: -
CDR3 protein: CASSYRVPHDEQYF
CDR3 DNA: TGTGCCAGCAGTTACCGGGTACCCCATGACGAGCAGTACTTC

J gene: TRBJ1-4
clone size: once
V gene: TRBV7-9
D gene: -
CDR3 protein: CASAPRGGNEKLFF
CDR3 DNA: TGTGCCAGCGCCCCTAGAGGCGGTAATGAAAAACTGTTTTTT

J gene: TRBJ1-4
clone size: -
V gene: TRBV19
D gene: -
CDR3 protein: CASSRETNEKLFF
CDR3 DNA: TGTGCCAGTAGCCGGGAAACTAATGAAAAACTGTTTTTT

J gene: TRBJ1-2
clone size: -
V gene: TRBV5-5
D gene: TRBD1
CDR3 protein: CASSAGQGEFGYTF
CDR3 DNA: TGTGCCAGCAGCGCGGGACAGGGCGAGTTTGGCTACACCTTC

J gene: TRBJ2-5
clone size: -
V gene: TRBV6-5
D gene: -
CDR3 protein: CASSYSTRGAGTQYF
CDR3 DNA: TGTGCCAGCAGTTACTCAACCAGGGGCGCGGGGACCCAGTACTTC

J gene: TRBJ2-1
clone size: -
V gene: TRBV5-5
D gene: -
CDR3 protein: CASSLTSLVHEQFF
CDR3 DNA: TGTGCCAGCAGCTTGACTAGCCTGGTCCATGAGCAGTTCTTC

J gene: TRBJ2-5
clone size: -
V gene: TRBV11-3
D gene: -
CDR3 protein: CASSFRRTTEYQETQYF
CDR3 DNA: TGTGCCAGCAGCTTTAGGCGGACTACCGAATACCAAGAGACCCAGTACTTC

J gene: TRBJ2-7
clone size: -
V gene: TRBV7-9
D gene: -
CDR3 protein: CASSWGVTYEQYF
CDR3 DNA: TGTGCCAGCAGTTGGGGGGTCACCTACGAGCAGTACTTC

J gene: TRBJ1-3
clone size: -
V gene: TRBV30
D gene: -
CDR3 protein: CAWDEPYRVRLDTIYF
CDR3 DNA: TGTGCCTGGGATGAACCATACAGGGTCAGGCTGGACACCATATATTTT

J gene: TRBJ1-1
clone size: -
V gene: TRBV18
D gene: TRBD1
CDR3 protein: CASSPADRGTEAFF
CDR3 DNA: TGTGCCAGCTCACCGGCGGACAGGGGGACTGAAGCTTTCTTT

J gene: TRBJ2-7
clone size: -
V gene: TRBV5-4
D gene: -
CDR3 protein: CASSLAASTYEQYF
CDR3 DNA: TGTGCCAGCAGCTTGGCGGCCAGCACCTACGAGCAGTACTTC

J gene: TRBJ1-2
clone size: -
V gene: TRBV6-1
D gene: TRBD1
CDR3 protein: CASRLQGTGWDGYTF
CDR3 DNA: TGTGCCAGCAGGCTACAGGGGACGGGTTGGGATGGCTACACCTTC

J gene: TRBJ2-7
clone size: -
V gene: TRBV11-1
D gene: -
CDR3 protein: CASSGRGISGTSSYEQYF
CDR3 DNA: TGTGCCAGCAGCGGAAGGGGAATTAGCGGAACTAGCTCCTACGAGCAGTACTTC

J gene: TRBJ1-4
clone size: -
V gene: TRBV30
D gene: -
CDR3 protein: CAWSLRGASNEKLFF
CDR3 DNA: TGTGCCTGGAGTCTAAGGGGGGCCTCTAATGAAAAACTGTTTTTT

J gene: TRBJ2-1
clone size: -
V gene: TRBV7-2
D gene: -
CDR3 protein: CASSFSRRYNEQFF
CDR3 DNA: TGTGCCAGCAGCTTTAGCCGCCGATACAATGAGCAGTTCTTC

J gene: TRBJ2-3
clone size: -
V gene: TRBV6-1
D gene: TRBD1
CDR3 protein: CASQTDRGTDTQYF
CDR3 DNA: TGTGCCAGCCAAACTGACAGGGGAACAGATACGCAGTATTTT

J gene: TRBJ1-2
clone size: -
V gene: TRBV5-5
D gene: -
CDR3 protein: CASSPSLQMGLGYTF
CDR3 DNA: TGTGCCAGCAGCCCGAGTCTGCAAATGGGGCTTGGCTACACCTTC

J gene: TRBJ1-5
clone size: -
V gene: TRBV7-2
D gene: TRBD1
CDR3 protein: CASSWEPTGRGQPQHF
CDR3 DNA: TGTGCCAGCAGCTGGGAGCCGACAGGGAGGGGGCAGCCCCAGCATTTT

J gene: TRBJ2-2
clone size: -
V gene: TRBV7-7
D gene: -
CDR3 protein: CASSPDRLRGELFF
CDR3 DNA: TGTGCCAGCAGCCCCGACAGGCTCCGCGGGGAGCTGTTTTTT

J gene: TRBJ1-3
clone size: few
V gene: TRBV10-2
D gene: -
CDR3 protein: CASSEYNSGNTIYF
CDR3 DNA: TGCGCCAGCAGTGAGTACAACTCTGGAAACACCATATATTTT

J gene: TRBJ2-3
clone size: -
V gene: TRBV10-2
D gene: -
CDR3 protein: CASSVVSTDTQYF
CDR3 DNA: TGCGCCAGCAGTGTTGTATCCACAGATACGCAGTATTTT

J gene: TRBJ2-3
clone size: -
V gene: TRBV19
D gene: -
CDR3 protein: CASSSGEGVLSTDTQYF
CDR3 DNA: TGTGCCAGTAGTAGCGGAGAGGGGGTCCTTAGCACAGATACGCAGTATTTT

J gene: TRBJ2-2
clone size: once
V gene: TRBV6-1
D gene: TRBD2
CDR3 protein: CASKGTRNTGELFF
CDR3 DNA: TGTGCCAGCAAAGGGACTAGAAACACCGGGGAGCTGTTTTTT

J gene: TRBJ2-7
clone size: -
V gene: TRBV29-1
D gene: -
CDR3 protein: CSVADGLPEQYF
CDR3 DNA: TGCAGCGTTGCGGACGGACTTCCCGAGCAGTACTTC

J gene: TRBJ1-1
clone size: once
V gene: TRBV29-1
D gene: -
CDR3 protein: CSVGGAEAFF
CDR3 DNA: TGCAGCGTAGGCGGCGCTGAAGCTTTCTTT

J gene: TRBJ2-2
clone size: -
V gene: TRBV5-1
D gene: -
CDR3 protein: CASSLARNGLDPGELFF
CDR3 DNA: TGCGCCAGCAGCTTGGCCAGGAATGGGCTAGATCCCGGGGAGCTGTTTTTT

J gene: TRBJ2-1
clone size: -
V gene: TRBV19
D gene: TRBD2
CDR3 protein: CASRQSGGESNEQFF
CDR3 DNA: TGTGCCAGTAGACAAAGCGGGGGGGAATCCAATGAGCAGTTCTTC

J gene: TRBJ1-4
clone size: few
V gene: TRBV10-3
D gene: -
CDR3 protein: CAISERGLYEKLFF
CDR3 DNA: TGTGCCATCAGTGAACGAGGGCTATATGAAAAACTGTTTTTT

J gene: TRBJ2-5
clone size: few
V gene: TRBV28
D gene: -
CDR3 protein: CASILGWPGGKETQYF
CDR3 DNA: -

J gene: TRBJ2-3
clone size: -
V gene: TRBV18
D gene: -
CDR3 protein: CASSRTQGTDTQYF
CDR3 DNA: TGTGCCAGCTCACGGACCCAGGGAACAGATACGCAGTATTTT

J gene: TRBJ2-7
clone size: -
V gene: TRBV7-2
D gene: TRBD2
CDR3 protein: CASRRSGGLSGKQYF
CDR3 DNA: TGTGCCAGCAGACGTAGCGGGGGCCTCTCCGGGAAGCAGTACTTC

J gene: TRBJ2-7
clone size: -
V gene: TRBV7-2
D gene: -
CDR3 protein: CASSIGAAGATYEQYF
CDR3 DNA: TGTGCCAGCAGCATCGGGGCGGCGGGCGCTACCTACGAGCAGTACTTC

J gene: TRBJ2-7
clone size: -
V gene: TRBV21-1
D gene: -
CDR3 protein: CASSKNGDPAYEQYF
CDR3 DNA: TGTGCCAGCAGCAAAAACGGGGACCCCGCCTACGAGCAGTACTTC

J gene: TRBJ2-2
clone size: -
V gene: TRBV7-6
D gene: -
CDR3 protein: CASSLTLGHNFRELFF
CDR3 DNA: TGTGCCAGCAGCTTAACTCTGGGACATAACTTCCGGGAGCTGTTTTTT

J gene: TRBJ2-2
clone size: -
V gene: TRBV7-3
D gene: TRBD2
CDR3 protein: CASSRFMLAGVGVGELFF
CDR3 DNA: TGTGCCAGCAGCCGTTTTATGCTAGCGGGAGTTGGGGTCGGGGAGCTGTTTTTT

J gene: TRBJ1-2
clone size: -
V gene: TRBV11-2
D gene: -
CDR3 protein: CASSLDPGPLSGYTF
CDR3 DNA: TGTGCCAGCAGCTTAGATCCCGGGCCTCTTTCTGGCTACACCTTC